A selection of T cell receptor beta chains follows, all from one sample in a study of blood T cell repertoires in COVID-19. Some clones are missing from TCRdb's copy, which holds only in-frame ones; the method was immunoSEQ multiplex PCR. The sample includes approximately 210,000 clones, more than 70% of them seen just once. Input material: PBMCs or T cells enriched from blood (not recorded which). The receptors originated from a man aged 30 to 39 with acute COVID-19. The CDR3 runs from the conserved cysteine through the conserved F or W. A D gene is named only where the DNA matches it firmly. The size of a clone is reported for some rows only, either as once, few or many, or as a class for expanded clones.

clone_size	d_call	v_call	j_call	cdr3_aa
-	-	TRBV2	TRBJ1-5	CASRKGEVRSNQPQHF
-	TRBD2	TRBV5-1	TRBJ2-3	CASAPSGGPDTQYF
-	-	TRBV11-3	TRBJ2-5	CASSFGRGIETQYF
-	-	TRBV7-6	TRBJ2-7	CASSLGAAAGEQYF
-	-	TRBV20-1	TRBJ2-1	CSAPEGHEQFF
-	TRBD2	TRBV6-5	TRBJ2-7	CASRHIAGESYEQYF
-	TRBD2	TRBV14	TRBJ2-2	CASSQNLAGGAGGELFF
once	TRBD2	TRBV3-1/TRBV3-2	TRBJ2-5	CASSSFSGGHQETQYF
-	TRBD2	TRBV27	TRBJ2-1	CASSLPPLGAGNYNEQFF
-	-	TRBV5-1	TRBJ1-5	CASSDGVVNQPQHF
-	-	TRBV2	TRBJ1-4	CASRPGGSEKLFF
-	-	TRBV21-1	TRBJ2-7	CASSKAVAGDYVGHEQYF
-	TRBD1	TRBV6-5	TRBJ2-7	CASSYPTGIKDF
-	-	TRBV11-2	TRBJ1-3	CASSLSGAGNTIYF
-	-	TRBV27	TRBJ1-6	CASSFKGWGNSPLHF
-	TRBD2	TRBV7-7	TRBJ2-3	CASSPETSGGQATQYF
-	-	TRBV9	TRBJ2-7	CASSPRGGLYEQYF
few	-	TRBV30	TRBJ1-5	CAWSVGGESNQPQHF
-	TRBD2	TRBV4-2	TRBJ2-1	CASSHPSGGAFWGALNEQFF
-	-	TRBV4-2	TRBJ1-3	CASSQVGGSSGNTIYF